This T cell receptor beta chain was retrieved from a study of spatial heterogeneity in lung cancer. Study information: Donation came from 70 or so patients with untreated early-stage non-small cell lung cancer. Available PBMC from follow-up, collected a median of around two years after resection, underwent sequencing. Combinations of a unique TCR and a UMI were tallied in raw reads, and on average each appeared more than ten times.

This clonotype has ten or more counts. Each CDR3 protein is one row after TCRdb ran MiXCR on the 5' RACE reads. The sample shows more than 30,000 distinct CDR3 sequences, roughly 10% of them seen only once. The time point is: blood at routine non-recurrence follow-up after resection. Sequencing of whole RNA from tumor, nontumor lung or frozen PBMC involved no sorting. The CDR3 is 15 residues long. CDR1 is LGHDT, CDR2 YNNKEL, per germline (reference sequence). J was trimmed by 0 bases and V by 8 bases; bases with no gene match: 9. The clonotype was recovered from a female donor with early-stage non-small cell lung cancer. The starting material was PBMCs, obtained at follow-up. The genes are TRBV3-1 and TRBJ2-5, with 7 bases identical to TRBD1. The DNA of the CDR3 is TGTGCCAGCCAAGGGGGCTTCCAGTACCAAGAGACCCAGTACTTC. It specifies CASQGGFQYQETQYF.